This T cell receptor (beta chain) was captured by sequencing in a study of T cells in Graves' hyperthyroidism and ophthalmopathy. Extraction of PBMCs used roughly 9.6 ml of fresh peripheral blood. Per the germline V gene, CDR1 is MDHEN and CDR2 is SYDVKM. CDR3 size: 16 residues. V dropped 8 bases and J dropped 7; count of bases not matched to a gene: 14. Study-wide points: Blood also showed most of the thyroid clonotypes that were expanded above 0.001. Stable hyperthyroidism and ophthalmopathy were separated using 13 V-J signatures.

This clonotype was counted a few times. Its antigen is not identified. The TCR beta CDR3 regions underwent amplification using RNA transcripts as the source. A first-round RT-PCR of the TCR CDR3 used the HTBI primer set. Each CDR3 protein gets one entry after TCRdb re-called the multiplex PCR reads with MiXCR. The sample shows hundreds of thousands of distinct CDR3 sequences, 13% to 15% of them seen only once. This clonotype was sampled from a woman in her thirties or forties with Graves' hyperthyroidism. The rearrangement links TRBV28 to TRBJ2-5; 12 bases are a match to TRBD1. The specimen was blood. The CDR3 region is CASLLGTGGTGVTQYF. The CDR3 nucleotides are TGTGCCAGCCTCTTAGGGACAGGGGGCACAGGTGTGACCCAGTACTTC. The full variable domain, rest sourced from reference TRBV28 and TRBJ2-5, is DVKVTQSSRYLVKRTGEKVFLECVQDMDHENMFWYRQDPGLGLRLIYFSYDVKMKEKGDIPEGYSVSREKKERFSLILESASTNQTSMYLCASLLGTGGTGVTQYFGPGTRLLVL.